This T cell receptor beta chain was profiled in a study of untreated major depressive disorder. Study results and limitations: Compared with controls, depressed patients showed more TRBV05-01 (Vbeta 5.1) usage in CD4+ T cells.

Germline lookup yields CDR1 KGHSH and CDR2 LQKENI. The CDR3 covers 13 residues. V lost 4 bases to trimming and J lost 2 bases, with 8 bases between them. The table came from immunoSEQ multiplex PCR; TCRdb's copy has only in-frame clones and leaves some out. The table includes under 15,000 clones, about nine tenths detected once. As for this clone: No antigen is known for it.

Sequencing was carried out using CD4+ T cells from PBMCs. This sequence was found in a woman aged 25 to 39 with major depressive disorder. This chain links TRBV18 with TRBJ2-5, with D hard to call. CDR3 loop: CASSQSSQETQYF. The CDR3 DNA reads TGTGCCAGCTCACAAAGCAGTCAAGAGACCCAGTACTTC.